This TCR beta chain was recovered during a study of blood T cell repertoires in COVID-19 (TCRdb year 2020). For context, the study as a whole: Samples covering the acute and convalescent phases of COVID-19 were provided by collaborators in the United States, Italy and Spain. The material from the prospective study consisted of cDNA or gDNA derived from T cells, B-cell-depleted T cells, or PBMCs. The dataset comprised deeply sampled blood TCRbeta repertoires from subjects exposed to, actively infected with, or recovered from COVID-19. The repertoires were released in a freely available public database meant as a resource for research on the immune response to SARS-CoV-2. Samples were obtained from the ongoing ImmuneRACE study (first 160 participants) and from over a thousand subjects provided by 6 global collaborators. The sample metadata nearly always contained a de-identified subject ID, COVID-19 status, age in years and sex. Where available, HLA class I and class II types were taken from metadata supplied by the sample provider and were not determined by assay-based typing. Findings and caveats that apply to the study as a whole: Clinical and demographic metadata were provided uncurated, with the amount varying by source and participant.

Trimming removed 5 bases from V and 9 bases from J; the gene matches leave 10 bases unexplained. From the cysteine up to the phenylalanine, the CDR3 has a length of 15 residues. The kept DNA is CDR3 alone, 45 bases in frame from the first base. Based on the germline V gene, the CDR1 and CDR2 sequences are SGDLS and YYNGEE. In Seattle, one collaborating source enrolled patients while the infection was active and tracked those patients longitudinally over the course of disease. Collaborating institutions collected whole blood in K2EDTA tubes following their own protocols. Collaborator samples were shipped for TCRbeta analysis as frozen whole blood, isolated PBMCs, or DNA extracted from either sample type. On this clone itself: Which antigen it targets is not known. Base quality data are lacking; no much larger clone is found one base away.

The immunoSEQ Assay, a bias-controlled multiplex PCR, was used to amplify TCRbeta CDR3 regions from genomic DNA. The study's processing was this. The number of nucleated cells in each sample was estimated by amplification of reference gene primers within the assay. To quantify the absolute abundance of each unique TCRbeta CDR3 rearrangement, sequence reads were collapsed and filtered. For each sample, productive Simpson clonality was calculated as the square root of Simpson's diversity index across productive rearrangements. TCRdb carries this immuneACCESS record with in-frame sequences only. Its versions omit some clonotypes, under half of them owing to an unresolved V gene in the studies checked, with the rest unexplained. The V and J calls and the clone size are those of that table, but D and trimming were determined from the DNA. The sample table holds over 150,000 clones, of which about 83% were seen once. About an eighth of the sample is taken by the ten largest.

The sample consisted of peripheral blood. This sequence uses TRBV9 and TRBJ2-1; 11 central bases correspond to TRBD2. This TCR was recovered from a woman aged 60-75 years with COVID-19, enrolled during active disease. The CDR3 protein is CASRASGGPPGEQFF. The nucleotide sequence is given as TGTGCCAGCAGAGCTAGCGGGGGGCCTCCGGGTGAGCAGTTCTTC. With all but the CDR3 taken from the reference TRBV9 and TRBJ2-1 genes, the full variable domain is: DSGVTQTPKHLITATGQRVTLRCSPRSGDLSVYWYQQSLDQGLQFLIQYYNGEERAKGNILERFSAQQFPDLHSELNLSSLELGDSALYFCASRASGGPPGEQFFGPGTRLTVL.